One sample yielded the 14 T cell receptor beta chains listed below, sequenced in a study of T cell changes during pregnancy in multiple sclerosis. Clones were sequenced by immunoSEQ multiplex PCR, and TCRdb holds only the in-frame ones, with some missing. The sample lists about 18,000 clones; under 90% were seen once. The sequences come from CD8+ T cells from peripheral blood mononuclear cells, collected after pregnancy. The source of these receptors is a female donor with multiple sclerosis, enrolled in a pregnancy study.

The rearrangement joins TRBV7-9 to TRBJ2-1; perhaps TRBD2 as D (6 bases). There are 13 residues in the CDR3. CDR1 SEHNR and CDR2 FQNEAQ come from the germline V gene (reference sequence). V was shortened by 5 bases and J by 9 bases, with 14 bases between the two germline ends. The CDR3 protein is CASSGVGSAEQFF. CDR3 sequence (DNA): TGTGCCAGCAGCGGCGTCGGGAGCGCTGAGCAGTTCTTC.

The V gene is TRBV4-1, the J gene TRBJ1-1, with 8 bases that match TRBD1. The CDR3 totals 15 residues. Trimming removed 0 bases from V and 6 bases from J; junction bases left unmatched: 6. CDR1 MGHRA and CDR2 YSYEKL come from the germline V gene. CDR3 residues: CASSQEEDREAEAFF. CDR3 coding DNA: TGCGCCAGCAGCCAAGAGGAGGACAGGGAGGCTGAAGCTTTCTTT.

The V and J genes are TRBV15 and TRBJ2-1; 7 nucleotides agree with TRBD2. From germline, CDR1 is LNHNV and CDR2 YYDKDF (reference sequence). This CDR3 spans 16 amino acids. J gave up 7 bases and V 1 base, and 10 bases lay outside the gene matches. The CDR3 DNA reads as TGTGCCACCAGCAGAGTCGATTTTGGGGGGGGAAATGAGCAGTTCTTC. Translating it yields CATSRVDFGGGNEQFF. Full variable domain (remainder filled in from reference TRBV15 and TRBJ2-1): DAMVIQNPRYQVTQFGKPVTLSCSQTLNHNVMYWYQQKSSQAPKLLFHYYDKDFNNEADTPDNFQSRRPNTSFCFLDIRSPGLGDTAMYLCATSRVDFGGGNEQFFGPGTRLTVL.

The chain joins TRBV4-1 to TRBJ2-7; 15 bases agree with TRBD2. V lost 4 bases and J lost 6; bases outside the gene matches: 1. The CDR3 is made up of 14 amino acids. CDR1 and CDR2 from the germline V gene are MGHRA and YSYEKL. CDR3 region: CASSPGLAGGEQYF. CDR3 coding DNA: TGCGCCAGCAGCCCGGGACTAGCGGGGGGCGAGCAGTACTTC.

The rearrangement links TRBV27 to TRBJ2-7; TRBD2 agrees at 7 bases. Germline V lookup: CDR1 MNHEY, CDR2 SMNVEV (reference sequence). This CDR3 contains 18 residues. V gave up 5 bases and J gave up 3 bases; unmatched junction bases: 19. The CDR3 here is CASSAITGGPLIFYEQYF. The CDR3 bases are TGTGCCAGCAGTGCCATAACGGGAGGCCCTCTAATTTTCTACGAGCAGTACTTC.

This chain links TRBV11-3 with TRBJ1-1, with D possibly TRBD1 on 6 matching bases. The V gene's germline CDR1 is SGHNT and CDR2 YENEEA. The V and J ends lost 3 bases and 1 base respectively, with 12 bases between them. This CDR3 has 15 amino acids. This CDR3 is CASSFAGAENTEAFF. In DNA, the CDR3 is TGTGCCAGCAGCTTTGCGGGGGCCGAGAACACTGAAGCTTTCTTT.

The CDR3 bases are TGCGCCAGCAGCCACCGACTAGCGGACGCCTACAATGAGCAGTTCTTC. Translation: CASSHRLADAYNEQFF. The rearrangement links TRBV4-1 to TRBJ2-1, with 9 positions matching TRBD2. With V trimmed by 3 bases and J by 2 bases, 5 bases remained unmatched. The V gene's germline CDR1 is MGHRA and CDR2 YSYEKL. The CDR3 covers 16 residues.

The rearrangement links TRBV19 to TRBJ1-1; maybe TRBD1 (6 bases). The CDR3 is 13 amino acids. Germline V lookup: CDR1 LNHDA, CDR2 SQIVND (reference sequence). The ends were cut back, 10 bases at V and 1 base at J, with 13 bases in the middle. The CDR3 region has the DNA TGTGCCACCCGACAGGATCCGAACACTGAAGCTTTCTTT. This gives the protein CATRQDPNTEAFF.

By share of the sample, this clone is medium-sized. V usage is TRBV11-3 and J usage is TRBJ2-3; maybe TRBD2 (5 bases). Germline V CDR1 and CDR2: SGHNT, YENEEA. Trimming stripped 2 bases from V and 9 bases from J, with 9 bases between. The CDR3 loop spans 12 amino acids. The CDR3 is CASSLIGETQYF. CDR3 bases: TGTGCCAGCAGCTTAATCGGGGAAACGCAGTATTTT.

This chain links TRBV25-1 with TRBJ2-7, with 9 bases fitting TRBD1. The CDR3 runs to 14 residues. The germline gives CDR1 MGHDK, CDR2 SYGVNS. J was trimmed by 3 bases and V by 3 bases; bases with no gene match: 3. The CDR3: CASSEGQGSYEQYF. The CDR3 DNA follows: TGTGCCAGCAGTGAGGGACAGGGTAGCTACGAGCAGTACTTC.

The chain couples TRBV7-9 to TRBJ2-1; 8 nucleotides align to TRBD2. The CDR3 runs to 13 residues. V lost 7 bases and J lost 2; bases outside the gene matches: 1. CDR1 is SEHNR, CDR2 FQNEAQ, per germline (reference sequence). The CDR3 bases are TGTGCCAGCACGGGAGGGCCCTACAATGAGCAGTTCTTC. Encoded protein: CASTGGPYNEQFF.

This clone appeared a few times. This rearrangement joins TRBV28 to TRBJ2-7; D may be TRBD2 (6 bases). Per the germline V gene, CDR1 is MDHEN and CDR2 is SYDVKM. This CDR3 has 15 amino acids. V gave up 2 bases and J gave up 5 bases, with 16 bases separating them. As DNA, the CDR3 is TGTGCCAGCAGTTTACCCTTGAGGGACTTCGACGAGCAGTACTTC. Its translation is CASSLPLRDFDEQYF.

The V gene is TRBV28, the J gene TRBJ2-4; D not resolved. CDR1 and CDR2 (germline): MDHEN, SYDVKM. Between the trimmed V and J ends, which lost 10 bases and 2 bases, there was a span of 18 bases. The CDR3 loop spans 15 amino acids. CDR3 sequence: CATSPGADTKNIQYF. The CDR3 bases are TGTGCCACCTCCCCTGGCGCTGACACCAAAAACATTCAGTACTTC.

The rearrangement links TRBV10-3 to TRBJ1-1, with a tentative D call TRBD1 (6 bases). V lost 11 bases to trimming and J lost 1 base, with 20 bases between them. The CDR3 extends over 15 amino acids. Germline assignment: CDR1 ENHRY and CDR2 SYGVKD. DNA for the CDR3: TGTGCCGCCAAGGGGGAAGACAGCAAGAACACTGAAGCTTTCTTT. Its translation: CAAKGEDSKNTEAFF.